This TCR beta chain derives from a study of shared clonotypes between healthy human individuals. Across the whole study: CD4 naive and memory got three plates each, CD8 naive two, CD8 memory one.

Trimming left V 0 bases short and J 5 bases short, with 5 bases between. The CDR3 is 12 amino acids. CDR1 is SGHRS, CDR2 YFSETQ, per germline. Produced via immunoSEQ multiplex PCR; TCRdb's table is partial and in-frame only. In the table there are about 380,000 clones, 96% of which are singletons. Remarks on this clone: This same CDR3 is encoded by further DNA sequences in the sample.

The rearrangement joins TRBV5-1 to TRBJ2-5; D unresolved. Sequencing input: memory CD8+ T cells sorted from blood. Sample subset: CD45RO+ cells pooled with CCR7-negative TemRA cells. The clonotype originates from a man younger than 40 in good health. The DNA for the CDR3 is TGCGCCAGCAGCTTGGACGGGGAGACCCAGTACTTC. Protein product: CASSLDGETQYF.